Listed below are T cell receptor beta chains from one sample, sequenced in a study of graft-versus-host responses after intestinal transplantation. Repertoires were generated with immunoSEQ multiplex PCR, while TCRdb's copy carries only in-frame clones and drops some. In the table there are some 110,000 clones, roughly nine tenths of which are singletons. Which antigens these TCRs recognize remains unknown. The source material was unstimulated CD4+ T cells sorted from spleen or lymph node cells, sampled before transplant. The receptors come from a human donor who was the organ donor for an intestinal transplant. Both conserved end residues are part of each CDR3. Fields, in order: V gene, CDR3 length, D gene, clone size, J gene, CDR3 protein, CDR3 DNA. The D gene is left open where the match is weak. Some rows mark clone size as missing; the rest say once, few, many or name a class of expanded clone.

TRBV12-5	14	.	.	TRBJ1-3	CASGLGHSGNTIYF	TGTGCTAGTGGTTTGGGACACTCTGGAAACACCATATATTTT
TRBV27	13	.	.	TRBJ1-2	CASRRAGDYGYTF	TGTGCCAGCAGGAGGGCAGGGGACTATGGCTACACCTTC
TRBV2	13	.	.	TRBJ2-4	CASSEALRLKGYF	TGTGCCAGCAGTGAAGCTTTGAGACTAAAGGGGTACTTC
TRBV30	16	.	.	TRBJ2-1	CAWRAKERAAYNEQFF	TGTGCCTGGAGAGCAAAGGAGCGGGCGGCCTACAATGAGCAGTTCTTC
TRBV4-3	16	.	.	TRBJ2-7	CASSQEREGSTYEQYF	TGCGCCAGCAGCCAAGAGAGAGAGGGGTCAACCTACGAGCAGTACTTC
TRBV2	12	.	.	TRBJ2-7	CASMTKPYEQYF	TGTGCCAGCATGACTAAACCCTACGAGCAGTACTTC
TRBV11-3	14	TRBD2	.	TRBJ2-3	CASSPGLAGDTQYF	TGTGCCAGCAGCCCTGGTCTAGCGGGAGATACGCAGTATTTT
TRBV19	15	.	.	TRBJ1-5	CASSIDRTPDQPQHF	TGTGCCAGTAGTATAGATCGAACACCTGATCAGCCCCAGCATTTT
TRBV10-3	16	TRBD2	.	TRBJ2-3	CAISEPWTSGTDTQYF	TGTGCCATCAGTGAACCCTGGACTAGCGGCACAGATACGCAGTATTTT
TRBV27	16	.	.	TRBJ1-2	CASSLAPGGEVYGYTF	TGTGCCAGCAGTTTAGCTCCCGGGGGCGAGGTGTATGGCTACACCTTC
TRBV30	15	.	.	TRBJ1-2	CAWSVEVGSGDGYTF	TGTGCCTGGAGTGTTGAAGTGGGGTCGGGGGATGGCTACACCTTC
TRBV18	17	.	.	TRBJ1-2	CASSPNTLAGGIDGYTF	TGTGCCAGCTCACCGAATACGCTTGCGGGGGGCATAGATGGCTACACCTTC
TRBV5-1	16	TRBD2	.	TRBJ2-7	CASRQRLAGNSYEQYF	TGCGCCAGCAGGCAGAGGCTAGCGGGGAACTCCTACGAGCAGTACTTC
TRBV4-3	14	TRBD1	.	TRBJ2-4	CASSQTDRVNIQYF	TGCGCCAGCAGCCAGACGGACAGGGTAAACATTCAGTACTTC
TRBV10-1	15	TRBD1	.	TRBJ2-7	CASEEFDRVVYEQYF	TGCGCCAGCGAAGAGTTCGACAGGGTGGTCTACGAGCAGTACTTC
TRBV4-1	17	TRBD2	.	TRBJ2-1	CASSSHGAAGARNEQFF	TGCGCCAGCAGCTCTCACGGAGCCGCGGGAGCCAGGAATGAGCAGTTCTTC
TRBV30	14	.	.	TRBJ1-3	CAWSVDNSGNTIYF	TGTGCCTGGAGTGTCGATAACTCTGGAAACACCATATATTTT
TRBV5-4	16	.	.	TRBJ1-2	CASSLGILGDLNGYTF	TGTGCCAGCAGCTTGGGAATATTAGGGGATCTAAATGGCTACACCTTC
TRBV21-1	18	.	.	TRBJ2-1	CASSKKFWSVSSYNEQFF	TGTGCCAGCAGCAAAAAATTTTGGAGCGTGAGCTCCTACAATGAGCAGTTCTTC
TRBV5-1	15	TRBD1	.	TRBJ2-7	CASSYADRTGHEQYF	TGCGCCAGCAGCTACGCCGACAGGACAGGCCACGAGCAGTACTTC
TRBV6-5	14	.	.	TRBJ1-1	CASSPFRENGEAFF	TGTGCCAGCAGTCCATTCAGGGAGAATGGTGAAGCTTTCTTT
TRBV28	16	TRBD1	.	TRBJ2-5	CASSIMRQGGTETQYF	TGTGCCAGCAGTATCATGCGACAGGGTGGTACAGAGACCCAGTACTTC
TRBV12-5	15	.	.	TRBJ2-5	CASGSPSPGEETQYF	TGTGCTAGTGGTTCCCCATCGCCGGGGGAAGAGACCCAGTACTTC
TRBV5-1	16	TRBD1	.	TRBJ2-5	CASSLGPQGLQETQYF	TGCGCCAGCAGCTTGGGGCCACAGGGGTTGCAAGAGACCCAGTACTTC
TRBV7-2	14	.	.	TRBJ2-3	CASSLGGVADTQYF	TGTGCCAGCAGCTTAGGAGGGGTCGCAGATACGCAGTATTTT
TRBV5-1	14	.	.	TRBJ2-3	CASSSLGSTDTQYF	TGCGCCAGCAGCTCGCTGGGGAGCACAGATACGCAGTATTTT
TRBV5-1	15	.	.	TRBJ2-2	CASSLWGENTGELFF	TGCGCCAGCAGCTTGTGGGGGGAGAACACCGGGGAGCTGTTTTTT
TRBV5-8	16	TRBD1	.	TRBJ1-2	CASSFSGQEGHYGYTF	TGTGCCAGCAGCTTCTCCGGACAGGAGGGGCACTATGGCTACACCTTC
TRBV6-6	14	.	.	TRBJ2-7	CASSLSQGQYEQYF	TGTGCCAGCAGTTTGAGTCAGGGGCAGTACGAGCAGTACTTC
TRBV19	11	.	.	TRBJ2-7	CASSRGYEQYF	TGTGCCAGTAGTAGAGGCTACGAGCAGTACTTC
TRBV5-7	14	.	.	TRBJ1-2	CASSLSRGRLGYTF	TGTGCCAGCAGCTTATCTCGGGGGCGCTTGGGCTACACCTTC
TRBV7-6	15	.	.	TRBJ2-1	CATRKGPSSYNEQFF	TGTGCCACAAGGAAGGGACCTAGCTCCTACAATGAGCAGTTCTTC
TRBV11-2	16	TRBD1	.	TRBJ2-7	CASSLEFGTVSYEQYF	TGTGCCAGCAGCTTAGAATTCGGGACAGTCTCCTACGAGCAGTACTTC
TRBV4-1	16	TRBD2	.	TRBJ2-1	CASRDTSGSSYNEQFF	TGCGCCAGCAGGGACACTAGCGGGAGCTCCTACAATGAGCAGTTCTTC
TRBV28	14	.	.	TRBJ2-2	CASRTGPNTGELFF	TGTGCCAGCAGGACAGGCCCGAACACCGGGGAGCTGTTTTTT
TRBV6-6	11	.	.	TRBJ2-5	CASYGQETQYF	TGTGCCAGCTATGGACAAGAGACCCAGTACTTC
TRBV28	16	.	once	TRBJ2-3	CASSSPNPGLKDTQYF	TGTGCCAGCAGCTCACCAAATCCGGGACTCAAGGATACGCAGTATTTT
TRBV5-1	14	.	few	TRBJ1-1	CASSLEGQDTEAFF	TGCGCCAGCAGCTTGGAGGGTCAGGACACTGAAGCTTTCTTT
TRBV7-2	15	.	.	TRBJ2-5	CASSLVRGTQETQYF	TGTGCCAGCAGCTTAGTACGTGGGACCCAAGAGACCCAGTACTTC
TRBV28	13	.	.	TRBJ2-7	CASSRRVIYEQYF	TGTGCCAGCAGTAGGCGGGTCATCTACGAGCAGTACTTC
TRBV7-2	16	.	.	TRBJ2-3	CASSLRPAASTDTQYF	TGTGCCAGCAGCTTACGCCCAGCGGCTAGCACAGATACGCAGTATTTT
TRBV19	11	.	.	TRBJ1-1	CASNRNTEAFF	TGTGCCAGTAATAGGAACACTGAAGCTTTCTTT
TRBV21-1	18	.	.	TRBJ2-1	CASSTAQGRRGSYNEQFF	TGTGCCAGCAGCACTGCCCAAGGACGGCGGGGCTCCTACAATGAGCAGTTCTTC
TRBV6-5	15	.	.	TRBJ1-4	CASSAQGLLNEKLFF	TGTGCCAGCAGTGCGCAGGGACTTCTCAATGAAAAACTGTTTTTT
TRBV29-1	13	.	.	TRBJ2-1	CSVRRGIGDEQFF	TGCAGCGTCAGAAGAGGGATCGGGGATGAGCAGTTCTTC
TRBV28	15	.	.	TRBJ1-5	CASRTGHDFLKPQHF	TGTGCCAGCCGGACGGGACACGATTTTTTGAAGCCCCAGCATTTT
TRBV19	13	.	.	TRBJ1-2	CATRGDRPYGYTF	TGTGCCACCCGGGGGGACCGACCCTATGGCTACACCTTC
TRBV2	15	TRBD1	.	TRBJ2-1	CASSGDRGSYNEQFF	TGTGCCAGCAGTGGCGACAGGGGGTCCTACAATGAGCAGTTCTTC
TRBV11-3	15	TRBD1	once	TRBJ1-2	CASSLTGGVNYGYTF	TGTGCCAGCAGCTTGACAGGGGGCGTTAACTATGGCTACACCTTC
TRBV23-1	17	TRBD1	.	TRBJ1-1	CASSQPGQGEMNTEAFF	TGCGCCAGCAGTCAGCCGGGACAGGGTGAGATGAACACTGAAGCTTTCTTT
TRBV7-9	13	.	.	TRBJ2-7	CASSLGFSYEQYF	TGTGCCAGCAGCTTAGGTTTTTCCTACGAGCAGTACTTC
TRBV6-5	14	.	.	TRBJ2-2	CASSAGQNTGELFF	TGTGCCAGCAGCGCGGGACAGAACACCGGGGAGCTGTTTTTT
TRBV9	16	.	.	TRBJ2-2	CASSVAGGGDTGELFF	TGTGCCAGCAGCGTAGCTGGGGGAGGCGACACCGGGGAGCTGTTTTTT
TRBV6-1	13	.	.	TRBJ1-5	CASSEEGNQPQHF	TGTGCCAGCAGTGAGGAAGGGAATCAGCCCCAGCATTTT
TRBV4-3	16	.	.	TRBJ1-2	CASSQEGSGGNYGYTF	TGCGCCAGCAGCCAAGAAGGTTCAGGAGGGAACTATGGCTACACCTTC
TRBV9	15	TRBD1	.	TRBJ2-5	CASSVVPGQGETQYF	TGTGCCAGCAGCGTAGTCCCGGGACAGGGAGAGACCCAGTACTTC
TRBV5-6	15	.	.	TRBJ1-3	CASSGTGTSGNTIYF	TGTGCCAGCAGCGGCACAGGGACCTCTGGAAACACCATATATTTT
TRBV11-3	15	.	.	TRBJ2-2	CASSLDGMNTGELFF	TGTGCCAGCAGCTTAGACGGAATGAACACCGGGGAGCTGTTTTTT
TRBV5-1	15	.	once	TRBJ2-1	CASSQSGTPYNEQFF	TGCGCCAGCAGCCAATCCGGGACGCCTTACAATGAGCAGTTCTTC